This entry describes one T cell receptor (beta chain). Spiked synthetic TCR analogs estimated absolute template abundance per PCR. Here immunoSEQ multiplex PCR was the method, and the copy in TCRdb shows in-frame clones only, minus some. The sample consists of around 110,000 clones, roughly 90% of them appearing once. The sample comes from a study of PD-L1 blockade in urothelial cancer. The wider study: The number of prior chemotherapy regimens per patient was 0 to 3.

Per the germline V gene, CDR1 is SQVTM and CDR2 is ANQGSEA. The CDR3 spans 13 residues. The V gene lost 4 bases and the J gene lost 7 bases, with 14 bases spanning the gap. The time point: peripheral blood 6 weeks after treatment start. It was locally advanced or metastatic urothelial carcinoma that patients had. Between 1 and 8 samples per patient were obtained, pretreatment and on-treatment. This chain joins TRBV29-1 and TRBJ2-1; D is ambiguous. The sequence was collected from a man aged 55 to 70 with urothelial cancer. The sample was PBMCs, taken around atezolizumab (anti-PD-L1) treatment. CDR3 protein: CSVAQSTSNEQFF. DNA of the CDR3: TGCAGCGTTGCTCAATCCACTTCAAATGAGCAGTTCTTC.